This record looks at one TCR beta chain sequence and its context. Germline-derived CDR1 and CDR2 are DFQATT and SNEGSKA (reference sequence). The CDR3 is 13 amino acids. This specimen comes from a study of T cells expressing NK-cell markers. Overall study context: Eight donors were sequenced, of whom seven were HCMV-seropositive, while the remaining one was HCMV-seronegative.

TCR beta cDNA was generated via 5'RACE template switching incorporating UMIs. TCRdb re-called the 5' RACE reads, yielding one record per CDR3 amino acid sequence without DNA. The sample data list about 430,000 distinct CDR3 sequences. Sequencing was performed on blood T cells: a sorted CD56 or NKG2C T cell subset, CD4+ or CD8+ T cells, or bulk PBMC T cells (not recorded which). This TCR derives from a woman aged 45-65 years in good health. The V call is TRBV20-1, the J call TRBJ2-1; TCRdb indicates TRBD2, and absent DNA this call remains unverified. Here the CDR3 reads CSARAGAPAGQFF.